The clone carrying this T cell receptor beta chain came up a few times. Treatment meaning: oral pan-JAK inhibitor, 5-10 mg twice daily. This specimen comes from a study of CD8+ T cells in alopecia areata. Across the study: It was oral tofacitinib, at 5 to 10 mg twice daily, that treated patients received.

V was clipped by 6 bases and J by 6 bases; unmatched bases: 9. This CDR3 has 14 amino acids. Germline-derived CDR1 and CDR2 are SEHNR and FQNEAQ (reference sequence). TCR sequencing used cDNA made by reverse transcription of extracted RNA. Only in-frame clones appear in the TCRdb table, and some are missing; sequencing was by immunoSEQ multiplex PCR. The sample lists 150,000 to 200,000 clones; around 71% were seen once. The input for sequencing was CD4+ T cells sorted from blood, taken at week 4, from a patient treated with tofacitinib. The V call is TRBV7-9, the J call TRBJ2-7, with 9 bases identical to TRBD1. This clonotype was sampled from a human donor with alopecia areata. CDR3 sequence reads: CASSRWDRVREQYF. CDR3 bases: TGTGCCAGCAGTCGTTGGGACAGGGTTCGCGAGCAGTACTTC.